One sample yielded the 22 T cell receptor beta chains listed below, sequenced in a study of T-cell memory formation after mild COVID-19. In TCRdb, the 5' RACE reads were re-called with MiXCR into one record per CDR3 protein. Of 300,000 to 400,000 distinct CDR3 sequences listed, more than 15% are singletons. Sequencing was done on a sample of PBMCs or a T cell subset sorted from them (not recorded which). The source is a man younger than 30 who had mild COVID-19 (a few samples of this study predate the infection). Cell type and time point are not known.

This clonotype was counted only a few times. The chain is built from TRBV20-1 and TRBJ1-3; D is unclear. The length of the CDR3 is 14 residues. CDR1 and CDR2 from the germline V gene are DFQATT and SNEGSKA (reference sequence). V was trimmed by 1 base and J by 0 bases, leaving 7 bases between them. In nucleotides, the CDR3 is TGCAGTGCTAGAGGAACGATCTCTGGAAACACCATATATTTT. Its translation is CSARGTISGNTIYF.

This clonotype was counted a few times. The chain carries TRBV7-3 and TRBJ2-5; D remains unclear. This CDR3 is built from 15 residues. Trimming shortened V by 1 base and J by 2 bases, and 11 bases separated the two germline ends. Germline lookup yields CDR1 SGHTA and CDR2 FQGTGA. CDR3 DNA sequence: TGTGCCAGCAGCTTAATTGGTCACCGACAAGAGACCCAGTACTTC. Translated: CASSLIGHRQETQYF. The full variable domain, in which reference TRBV7-3 and TRBJ2-5 provide the parts outside the CDR3, is GAGVSQTPSNKVTEKGKYVELRCDPISGHTALYWYRQSLGQGPEFLIYFQGTGAADDSGLPNDRFFAVRPEGSVSTLKIQRTERGDSAVYLCASSLIGHRQETQYFGPGTRLLVL.

This clonotype was counted many times. This chain uses TRBV4-3 with TRBJ2-7, with D uncertain. There are 13 residues in the CDR3. Trimming took 0 bases from V and 2 from J, leaving 5 bases between them. Germline lookup yields CDR1 LGHNA and CDR2 YSLEER. The CDR3 reads CASSQDWTYEQYF. The CDR3 DNA is TGCGCCAGCAGCCAAGATTGGACCTACGAGCAGTACTTC.

Concerning this clonotype itself: Germline is not matched at one junction end, which may reflect a read error. The gene calls are TRBV4-3 and TRBJ2-5, with 10 bases aligning to TRBD2. This CDR3 is built from 16 residues. Germline V gives CDR1 LGHNA, CDR2 YSLEER. The CDR3: CARSQEAGGPGETQYF. For the CDR3, the DNA is TGCGCCAGAAGCCAAGAAGCGGGGGGGCCCGGGGAGACCCAGTACTTC.

J is TRBJ2-5 and V is TRBV5-1; 8 positions match TRBD2. In germline, CDR1 is SGHRS, CDR2 YFSETQ. The ends lost 3 bases at V and 3 bases at J; junction bases unmatched: 7. This CDR3 comprises 15 residues. The CDR3 here is CASSSTGTSEETQYF. The DNA of the CDR3 is TGCGCCAGCAGCTCTACCGGGACTAGTGAAGAGACCCAGTACTTC.

V and J are TRBV7-2 and TRBJ2-5, with D uncertain. The germline V gene encodes CDR1 SGHTA and CDR2 FQGNSA. The CDR3 length is 15 residues. V was trimmed by 1 base and J by 4 bases, leaving 13 bases between them. CDR3 DNA sequence: TGTGCCAGCAGCTTAGTTTCCTCGCGTGGAGAGACCCAGTACTTC. Its protein is CASSLVSSRGETQYF.

The genes are TRBV11-1 and TRBJ2-3; the D is unclear. Germline V lookup: CDR1 SGHAT, CDR2 FQDESV (reference sequence). The CDR3 consists of 16 residues. Deletions cut 8 bases from V and 2 bases from J, with 20 bases between. The CDR3 nucleotides read TGTGCCAGCCGGGCTGTAGTAGCCGGTTACACAGATACGCAGTATTTT. Translating it yields CASRAVVAGYTDTQYF.

The sample holds a few counts of this clonotype. The chain links TRBV24-1 to TRBJ2-2; 11 bases are shared with TRBD1. The trim removed 3 bases at V and 5 bases at J, leaving 1 base unmatched. This CDR3 comprises 15 residues. Germline-derived CDR1 and CDR2 are KGHDR and SFDVKD. CDR3 nucleotide sequence: TGTGCCACCAGTGATGGGACAGGGGGAACCGGGGAGCTGTTTTTT. It specifies CATSDGTGGTGELFF.

This clonotype has a handful of counts. The chain employs TRBV9 and TRBJ1-4; the match to TRBD1 covers 7 bases. The CDR3 is 17 residues long. CDR1 is SGDLS, CDR2 YYNGEE, per germline. Trimming at V came to 4 bases and at J to 7 bases, leaving 16 bases not matched to a gene. The CDR3 bases are TGTGCCAGCAGCCCTACACCCCTGAGCAGGGGGGGTGAAAAACTGTTTTTT. It specifies CASSPTPLSRGGEKLFF.

As concerns this clonotype: One base away lies a much larger clone, so this may be a sequencing read error. The CDR3 loop reads CASSVEVNTEAFF. For the CDR3, the DNA is TGTGCCAGCAGCGTAGAGGTGAACACTGAAGCTTTCTTT. This chain uses TRBV9 with TRBJ1-1; unclear D gene. Trimming left V 0 bases short and J 0 bases short, with 3 bases between. Per germline, CDR1 SGDLS and CDR2 YYNGEE. The CDR3 extends over 13 amino acids.

A word on this clonotype: Compared with germline, one end of the junction differs, possibly owing to a read error. This chain joins TRBV6-1 and TRBJ2-7; 11 bases map to TRBD1. In germline, CDR1 is MNHNS, CDR2 SASEGT. There are 13 residues in the CDR3. CDR3 DNA: TGTGCCAGCAGAACCGGGACAGGGGGTTCGGGGGACTTC. Translating it yields CASRTGTGGSGDF.

This clonotype has a count of ten or more. The chain carries TRBV11-2 and TRBJ1-4; D unresolved. Germline V CDR1 and CDR2: SGHAT, FQNNGV. The V and J ends lost 1 base and 5 bases respectively, with 8 bases between them. The CDR3 totals 14 residues. In nucleotides, the CDR3 is TGTGCCAGCAGCTTAGCCCGGGGAAATGAAAAACTGTTTTTT. Protein sequence: CASSLARGNEKLFF.

The rearrangement uses TRBV20-1 and TRBJ1-4; no reliable D call. Germline CDR1 reads DFQATT; CDR2 reads SNEGSKA (reference sequence). V lost 5 bases and J lost 3, with 7 bases in between. This CDR3 has 12 amino acids. This CDR3 is CSAVLPNEKLFF. In nucleotides, the CDR3 is TGCAGTGCTGTCCTGCCTAATGAAAAACTGTTTTTT.

In nucleotides, the CDR3 is TGCGCCAGCAGCCAAGATGGGGGAGGCGGGCAGTTCTTC. Protein product: CASSQDGGGGQFF. This chain joins TRBV4-1 and TRBJ2-1; possibly TRBD2 for D (6 bases). This CDR3 has 13 residues. The V end was cut by 0 bases, the J end by 12 bases, with 12 bases between. The germline V gene has CDR1 MGHRA and CDR2 YSYEKL.

The chain joins TRBV7-2 to TRBJ1-1; D unresolved. Germline CDR1 reads SGHTA; CDR2 reads FQGNSA. Trimming took off 0 bases at V and 4 bases at J, with 6 bases between the two ends. The CDR3 spans 13 residues. The DNA of the CDR3 is TGTGCCAGCAGCTTAGCAGTCGGCACTGAAGCTTTCTTT. Translation: CASSLAVGTEAFF.

The chain has TRBV29-1 and TRBJ2-7; D is ambiguous. The CDR3 runs 12 residues. The germline V gene has CDR1 SQVTM and CDR2 ANQGSEA. V was trimmed by 3 bases and J by 7 bases, leaving 13 bases between them. Here the CDR3 reads CSVDGSAEEQYF. The CDR3 DNA follows: TGCAGCGTTGACGGATCCGCCGAGGAGCAGTACTTC.

This chain joins TRBV20-1 and TRBJ2-6; D possibly matches TRBD1 or TRBD2 (5 bases each). Trimming removed 5 bases from V and 0 bases from J, with 8 bases in between. The CDR3 has 14 residues. The V gene's germline CDR1 is DFQATT and CDR2 SNEGSKA (reference sequence). The CDR3 loop is CSARDDSGANVLTF. Written as DNA, the CDR3 is TGCAGTGCTCGGGACGACTCTGGGGCCAACGTCCTGACTTTC.

The V and J genes are TRBV7-6 and TRBJ1-1; TRBD1 agrees at 8 bases. Per germline, CDR1 SGHVS and CDR2 FNYEAQ. CDR3 length equals 15 residues. V shed 1 base and J 4 bases; nucleotides not matched to a gene: 5. In DNA form, the CDR3 reads TGTGCCAGCAGCTTAGGAAGACAGGGGACCACTGAAGCTTTCTTT. This sequence encodes CASSLGRQGTTEAFF.

This clonotype has only a few counts. V gene TRBV12-3 or TRBV12-4 combines with J gene TRBJ2-3, with 8 nucleotides matching TRBD1. The trim removed 10 bases at V and 2 bases at J, leaving 8 bases unmatched. This CDR3 is built from 14 residues. The CDR3 loop is CATAQGALTDTQYF. The CDR3 region has the DNA TGTGCCACGGCTCAGGGGGCCCTCACAGATACGCAGTATTTT.

This clonotype was seen at least ten times. V and J are TRBV5-1 and TRBJ1-1; no definite D call. There are 13 residues in the CDR3. CDR1 SGHRS and CDR2 YFSETQ come from the germline V gene. The V and J ends lost 1 base and 1 base respectively, with 5 bases between them. CDR3 coding DNA: TGCGCCAGCAGCTTGACCAGGAACACTGAAGCTTTCTTT. Translating gives CASSLTRNTEAFF.

The rearrangement joins TRBV11-2 to TRBJ2-1; D remains ambiguous. The CDR3 has 13 residues. With 2 bases removed from V and 7 bases from J, the gap between germline ends came to 9 bases. CDR1 and CDR2 from the germline V gene are SGHAT and FQNNGV. The DNA for the CDR3 is TGTGCCAGCAGCTTATCTCCCAAGAATGAGCAGTTCTTC. Amino acids: CASSLSPKNEQFF. Full variable domain (remainder filled in from reference TRBV11-2 and TRBJ2-1): EAGVAQSPRYKIIEKRQSVAFWCNPISGHATLYWYQQILGQGPKLLIQFQNNGVVDDSQLPKDRFSAERLKGVDSTLKIQPAKLEDSAVYLCASSLSPKNEQFFGPGTRLTVL.

This clonotype was seen many times. This chain links TRBV9 with TRBJ2-2; D gene uncertain. The CDR3 totals 12 residues. Trimming left V 4 bases short and J 3 bases short, with 4 bases between. CDR1 and CDR2 from the germline V gene are SGDLS and YYNGEE. CDR3 nucleotide sequence: TGTGCCAGCAGCCCCCACACCGGGGAGCTGTTTTTT. It yields the protein CASSPHTGELFF.